The rows below give T cell receptor beta chains drawn from one sample of a study of graft-versus-host responses after intestinal transplantation. No antigen has been assigned to these receptors. Assay: immunoSEQ multiplex PCR; the TCRdb copy retains only in-frame clones and omits some. The sample includes about 120,000 clones, roughly nine tenths of them seen just once. The starting material was unstimulated CD4+ T cells sorted from spleen or lymph node cells, obtained before intestinal transplant. These receptors came from a human donor who received an intestinal transplant. Both conserved end residues are part of each CDR3. The D gene is left open where the match is weak. The size entry is marked missing in some rows and otherwise reads once, few, many or a size class.

j_gene: TRBJ2-7
d_gene: .
len: 15
abundance: .
v_gene: TRBV6-4
CDR3aa: CASSLHHTGSYEQYF
CDR3nt: TGTGCCAGCAGCCTTCACCACACAGGGTCCTACGAGCAGTACTTC

j_gene: TRBJ2-1
d_gene: .
len: 13
abundance: .
v_gene: TRBV2
CDR3aa: CASRVAHYNEQFF
CDR3nt: TGTGCCAGCAGAGTAGCGCACTACAATGAGCAGTTCTTC

j_gene: TRBJ1-2
d_gene: .
len: 13
abundance: once
v_gene: TRBV2
CDR3aa: CASSIVRVQGYTF
CDR3nt: TGTGCCAGCAGCATCGTCAGGGTGCAGGGCTACACCTTC

j_gene: TRBJ2-1
d_gene: TRBD2
len: 13
abundance: .
v_gene: TRBV29-1
CDR3aa: CSGRTSGGNEQFF
CDR3nt: TGCAGCGGTAGGACTAGCGGGGGGAATGAGCAGTTCTTC

j_gene: TRBJ1-2
d_gene: .
len: 15
abundance: .
v_gene: TRBV6-1
CDR3aa: CASSEAQGHSYGYTF
CDR3nt: TGTGCCAGCAGTGAAGCGCAAGGACATTCCTATGGCTACACCTTC

j_gene: TRBJ1-1
d_gene: .
len: 12
abundance: .
v_gene: TRBV2
CDR3aa: CASSVRGTEAFF
CDR3nt: TGTGCCAGCAGTGTAAGGGGCACTGAAGCTTTCTTT

j_gene: TRBJ2-1
d_gene: TRBD1
len: 14
abundance: .
v_gene: TRBV6-1
CDR3aa: CASRRQGARNEQFF
CDR3nt: TGTGCCAGCAGGCGACAGGGGGCGCGGAATGAGCAGTTCTTC

j_gene: TRBJ2-5
d_gene: TRBD2
len: 15
abundance: .
v_gene: TRBV9
CDR3aa: CASSVDGGNQETQYF
CDR3nt: TGTGCCAGCAGCGTAGACGGGGGGAACCAAGAGACCCAGTACTTC

j_gene: TRBJ2-1
d_gene: .
len: 14
abundance: once
v_gene: TRBV5-8
CDR3aa: CASSLLQGVSEQFF
CDR3nt: TGTGCCAGCAGCTTACTACAGGGCGTAAGTGAGCAGTTCTTC

j_gene: TRBJ1-1
d_gene: .
len: 16
abundance: few
v_gene: TRBV5-6
CDR3aa: CASSLRLLVRNTEAFF
CDR3nt: TGTGCCAGCAGCTTGCGGCTGCTAGTGAGGAACACTGAAGCTTTCTTT